This T cell receptor beta chain is from a study of T cells in Graves' hyperthyroidism and ophthalmopathy. Amplification of TCR beta CDR3 regions was performed using RNA transcripts as template. The study used the HTBI primer set for a first-round RT-PCR of the TCR CDR3. TCRdb re-called the multiplex PCR reads with MiXCR, one entry per CDR3 protein. The repertoire holds hundreds of thousands of distinct CDR3 sequences, about a sixth seen once, with around two fifths in the top ten. The CDR3 runs 15 residues. Looked up from germline, CDR1 is LGHNA and CDR2 is YSLEER. V was pared by 4 bases and J by 7 bases, with 20 bases between.

V usage is TRBV4-3 and J usage is TRBJ2-7; weak D call: TRBD1 (5 bases). The clonotype originates from a man between 40 and 49 years old with Graves' hyperthyroidism. Sequenced: blood. For the CDR3, the DNA is TGCGCCAGCAGCCGTTCTGATCTGGGGCACTATGAGCAGTACTTC. Encoded protein: CASSRSDLGHYEQYF.